The rows below give T cell receptor beta chains drawn from one sample of a study of shared clonotypes between healthy human individuals. TCRdb's table, derived via immunoSEQ multiplex PCR, lists solely in-frame clones and lacks some. This table has fewer than 650,000 clones, approximately 80% appearing once. The sample was PBMCs. The receptors derive from a woman aged 35 to 49 in good health. Some clones in this sample may be carry-over from other donors' samples. Both conserved end residues are part of each CDR3. The order of the fields is V gene, clone size, J gene, D gene, CDR3 protein, CDR3 DNA. The D gene is left open where the match is weak. Rows give clone size only sometimes, using once, few, many, or a class for an expanded clone.

>TRBV4-1|NA|TRBJ2-7|NA
CASSQRGWGYEQYF
TGCGCCAGCAGCCAACGAGGGTGGGGCTACGAGCAGTACTTC
>TRBV4-2|NA|TRBJ1-5|NA
CASSLHDQPQHF
TGTGCCAGCAGCCTCCACGACCAGCCCCAGCATTTT
>TRBV5-4|NA|TRBJ2-5|TRBD2
CASSLDPSGMGQETQYF
TGTGCCAGCAGCTTGGATCCTAGCGGGATGGGCCAAGAGACCCAGTACTTC
>TRBV9|many|TRBJ1-4|NA
CASSGGGRRNEKLFF
TGTGCCAGCAGCGGAGGAGGCAGACGGAATGAAAAACTGTTTTTT
>TRBV7-3|NA|TRBJ2-7|TRBD1
CASSSRSGTGGRDEQYF
TGTGCCAGCAGCTCGCGATCTGGGACAGGGGGAAGGGACGAGCAGTACTTC
>TRBV7-9|NA|TRBJ1-3|NA
CASSLDRGSGNTIYF
TGTGCCAGCAGCTTAGATCGGGGATCGGGAAACACCATATATTTT
>TRBV4-3|NA|TRBJ1-2|NA
CASSPRHGGLFFGYTF
TGCGCCAGCAGCCCGCGACACGGGGGGCTCTTTTTTGGCTACACCTTC
>TRBV29-1|NA|TRBJ2-3|NA
CSVERSSDTQYF
TGCAGCGTTGAACGTAGCTCCGATACGCAGTATTTT
>TRBV13|NA|TRBJ2-6|NA
CASTGDREKTGANVLTF
TGTGCCAGCACAGGGGACCGAGAGAAAACTGGGGCCAACGTCCTGACTTTC
>TRBV19|once|TRBJ2-7|TRBD2
CASSMGLAASYEQYF
TGTGCCAGTAGTATGGGCCTAGCGGCTTCCTACGAGCAGTACTTC
>TRBV6-1|once|TRBJ2-7|NA
CASRTEQNEQYF
TGTGCCAGCAGAACAGAGCAGAACGAGCAGTACTTC
>TRBV5-6|NA|TRBJ1-2|TRBD1
CASSRGGTGNYGYTF
TGTGCCAGCAGTCGTGGAGGGACAGGGAACTATGGCTACACCTTC
>TRBV5-1|NA|TRBJ1-2|NA
CASSLGFYGYTF
TGCGCCAGCAGCCTGGGGTTCTATGGCTACACCTTC
>TRBV2|NA|TRBJ1-2|NA
CASSTIPSRGYTF
TGTGCCAGCAGTACAATCCCGTCGCGTGGCTACACCTTC
>TRBV21-1|NA|TRBJ2-7|NA
CASSKSGGQIPYEQYF
TGTGCCAGCAGCAAAAGTGGGGGACAGATTCCATACGAGCAGTACTTC
>TRBV6-1|NA|TRBJ2-2|TRBD1
CASSDPDRLVAGELFF
TGTGCCAGCAGTGACCCGGACAGGCTTGTGGCCGGGGAGCTGTTTTTT
>TRBV7-8|NA|TRBJ2-2|NA
CASLRFANTGELFF
TGTGCCAGCTTACGGTTTGCGAACACCGGGGAGCTGTTTTTT
>TRBV7-9|once|TRBJ2-1|NA
CASSRGTAPYNEQFF
TGTGCCAGCAGTCGCGGGACTGCGCCGTACAATGAGCAGTTCTTC
>TRBV11-2|NA|TRBJ2-5|TRBD2
CASSLGLAGVVTQYF
TGTGCCAGCAGCTTAGGGCTAGCGGGAGTGGTGACCCAGTACTTC
>TRBV6-6|few|TRBJ1-3|NA
CASSYSTGINTIYF
TGTGCCAGCAGTTACTCCACGGGGATAAACACCATATATTTT
>TRBV6-6|NA|TRBJ2-7|NA
CASSPVAYEQYF
TGTGCCAGCAGCCCCGTCGCCTACGAGCAGTACTTC
>TRBV30|NA|TRBJ2-3|NA
CAWRAGVVTDTQYF
TGTGCCTGGAGGGCAGGAGTCGTTACAGATACGCAGTATTTT
>TRBV10-3|once|TRBJ2-2|TRBD2
CAISEGREGTGELFF
TGTGCCATCAGTGAGGGTCGGGAGGGGACCGGGGAGCTGTTTTTT
>TRBV7-9|NA|TRBJ2-5|TRBD2
CASSLGVAGGPQETQYF
TGTGCCAGCAGCTTAGGAGTAGCGGGAGGGCCCCAAGAGACCCAGTACTTC
>TRBV18|few|TRBJ2-5|TRBD1
CASSPTQGNQETQYF
TGTGCCAGCTCTCCCACACAGGGGAACCAAGAGACCCAGTACTTC
>TRBV30|NA|TRBJ2-1|NA
CAWSVGHDGEQFF
TGTGCCTGGAGTGTAGGGCATGACGGTGAGCAGTTCTTC
>TRBV18|NA|TRBJ1-1|NA
CASSPREDTEAFF
TGTGCCAGCTCACCCAGGGAAGACACTGAAGCTTTCTTT
>TRBV30|NA|TRBJ2-3|NA
CAWSVSLPSDTQYF
TGTGCCTGGAGTGTTTCCCTTCCGTCAGATACGCAGTATTTT
>TRBV9|NA|TRBJ2-3|TRBD2
CASSVVSGGDTDTQYF
TGTGCCAGCAGCGTAGTTTCGGGGGGAGACACAGATACGCAGTATTTT
>TRBV7-2|NA|TRBJ2-7|NA
CASSRGTPFVNEQYF
TGTGCCAGCAGCCGAGGGACTCCCTTCGTGAACGAGCAGTACTTC
>TRBV5-5|NA|TRBJ2-2|NA
CASSPEHTGELFF
TGTGCCAGCAGCCCCGAACACACCGGGGAGCTGTTTTTT
>TRBV27|NA|TRBJ2-7|NA
CASSPTWLAGGYEQYF
TGTGCCAGCAGTCCCACATGGCTAGCTGGTGGCTACGAGCAGTACTTC
>TRBV5-1|NA|TRBJ1-5|TRBD1
CASIGTARRGTATIYSNQPQHF
TGCGCCAGCATAGGGACAGCCAGGCGCGGGACAGCCACAATCTATAGCAATCAGCCCCAGCATTTT
>TRBV5-1|NA|TRBJ2-2|NA
CASTRGGGEVGELFF
TGCGCCAGCACCCGGGGAGGGGGCGAGGTCGGGGAGCTGTTTTTT
>TRBV7-2|NA|TRBJ1-5|NA
CASSPADSYQPQHF
TGTGCCAGCAGCCCGGCGGACAGTTATCAGCCCCAGCATTTT
>TRBV6-6|NA|TRBJ1-1|NA
CASRALGGAGTEAFF
TGTGCCAGCAGGGCCCTGGGAGGCGCCGGCACTGAAGCTTTCTTT
>TRBV5-5|NA|TRBJ1-3|TRBD1
CASKPNRGLGNTIYF
TGTGCCAGCAAACCAAACAGGGGGCTTGGAAACACCATATATTTT
>TRBV2|NA|TRBJ2-5|TRBD2
CASAGGQETQYF
TGTGCCAGCGCGGGAGGGCAAGAGACCCAGTACTTC
>TRBV5-1|NA|TRBJ1-1|TRBD1
CASRATGQGRAEAFF
TGCGCCAGCAGGGCGACGGGACAGGGGCGGGCTGAAGCTTTCTTT
>TRBV16|many|TRBJ1-2|NA
CASSQSAGRNYGYTF
TGTGCCAGCAGCCAATCGGCAGGGAGAAACTATGGCTACACCTTC